The 26 T cell receptor beta chains presented below share a single source sample, sequenced in a study of cytomegalovirus exposure and HLA in healthy donors. The PCR ran on 60 Vbeta and 13 Jbeta primers. Assay used: immunoSEQ multiplex PCR; TCRdb lists only in-frame clones, some missing. The data contain tens of thousands of clones, roughly 75% of them singletons. Source material: PBMCs. The receptors shown here come from a man between 60 and 75 years old in good health and CMV-seropositive.

The chain employs TRBV6-1 and TRBJ1-1; possible D gene TRBD1, 5 bases. The length of the CDR3 is 14 residues. Germline CDR1 is MNHNS and CDR2 is SASEGT. With 3 bases removed from V and 5 bases from J, the gap between germline ends came to 13 bases. The CDR3 sequence is CASSDTYRTTEAFF. The CDR3 region has the DNA TGTGCCAGCAGTGACACTTACAGGACGACTGAAGCTTTCTTT.

The CDR3 nucleotides are TGTGCCAGTAGGCGGGGGGGTGAAACCGGGGAGCTGTTTTTT. This sequence encodes CASRRGGETGELFF. The rearrangement joins TRBV19 to TRBJ2-2, with 9 bases matching TRBD2. V lost 6 bases and J lost 5; bases outside the gene matches: 4. The CDR3 is 14 amino acids. In germline, CDR1 is LNHDA, CDR2 SQIVND (reference sequence).

The V gene is TRBV10-2, the J gene TRBJ2-7; 9 positions agree with TRBD2. This CDR3 is 15 amino acids long. Germline trimming cut 5 bases from V and 5 bases from J; bases unmatched to any gene: 10. Germline V CDR1 and CDR2: WSHSY, SAAADI. The CDR3 spells CASSNSGRGGNEQYF. The CDR3 coding sequence is TGCGCCAGCAGTAATAGCGGGAGAGGCGGAAACGAGCAGTACTTC.

V gene TRBV5-1 combines with J gene TRBJ1-5, with D unresolved. Deletions cut 3 bases from V and 7 bases from J, with 14 bases between. The CDR3 runs 14 residues. The V gene's germline CDR1 is SGHRS and CDR2 YFSETQ. Written as DNA, the CDR3 is TGCGCCAGCAGCTGGGCTGAGGGTATGCAGCCCCAGCATTTT. This encodes CASSWAEGMQPQHF.

There are a few counts of this clone. The genes are TRBV13 and TRBJ1-1; D unresolved. The CDR3 runs 12 residues. V lost 2 bases, J lost 1 base, and 2 bases lay in between. Germline CDR1 is PRHDT and CDR2 is FYEKMQ (reference sequence). This CDR3 is CASSLQNTEAFF. The CDR3 nucleotides are TGTGCCAGCAGCTTACAGAACACTGAAGCTTTCTTT.

This clone was counted a single time. The J gene is TRBJ2-3, the V gene TRBV5-4; no reliable D call. The V end was cut by 2 bases, the J end by 4 bases, with 8 bases between. This CDR3 is built from 13 residues. In germline, CDR1 is SGHNT, CDR2 YYREEE (reference sequence). In DNA form, the CDR3 reads TGTGCCAGCAGCTTCCCCGTATCAGATACGCAGTATTTT. Translation: CASSFPVSDTQYF.

The gene calls are TRBV27 and TRBJ1-2; D might be TRBD1 (5 bases). Germline assignment: CDR1 MNHEY and CDR2 SMNVEV (reference sequence). V shed 6 bases and J shed 5 bases, with 19 bases lying between them. The length of the CDR3 is 15 residues. The CDR3 DNA follows: TGTGCCAGCAGGCTGGGGGGGTTGGGTAATTATGGCTACACCTTC. Its translation is CASRLGGLGNYGYTF.

This chain joins TRBV5-4 and TRBJ2-7; 13 positions match TRBD2. The CDR3 sequence is 14 residues long. Germline V gene data show CDR1 as SGHNT and CDR2 as YYREEE (reference sequence). The trim removed 4 bases at V and 7 bases at J, leaving 5 bases unmatched. CDR3 nucleotide sequence: TGTGCCAGCAGCAGGACTAGCGGGAGCGGGGAGCAGTACTTC. This codes for CASSRTSGSGEQYF.

J is TRBJ2-3 and V is TRBV5-1, with TRBD2 identical over 7 bases. Losses at the gene ends were 0 bases for V and 0 bases for J; bases not matched to a gene: 1. There are 15 residues in the CDR3. Germline-derived CDR1 and CDR2 are SGHRS and YFSETQ. CDR3 region: CASSLAGGSTDTQYF. CDR3 sequence (DNA): TGCGCCAGCAGCTTGGCCGGGGGGAGCACAGATACGCAGTATTTT.

The V and J genes are TRBV7-9 and TRBJ2-2; tentatively, D is TRBD1 (8 bases). CDR1 is SEHNR and CDR2 is FQNEAQ in the germline V gene (reference sequence). V lost 5 bases to trimming and J lost 5 bases, with 12 bases between them. The CDR3 is 14 residues long. CDR3 in DNA: TGTGCCAGCAGCAAACAGGGGGGGACCGGGGAGCTGTTTTTT. Translating gives CASSKQGGTGELFF.

The CDR3 sequence is CASSYRGPSYNEQFF. The CDR3 DNA sequence: TGTGCCAGCAGTTACAGGGGTCCCTCCTACAATGAGCAGTTCTTC. The rearrangement links TRBV6-6 to TRBJ2-1; a possible D gene is TRBD1 (5 bases). V was clipped by 2 bases and J by 0 bases, with 8 bases between them. The CDR3 has 15 residues. The germline CDR1 and CDR2 sequences are MNHNY and SVGAGI (reference sequence).

The chain uses TRBV7-8 and TRBJ1-1; 7 bases map to TRBD1. Germline lookup yields CDR1 SGHVS and CDR2 FQNEAQ. The CDR3 loop spans 15 amino acids. Unmatched junction bases numbered 6, after V lost 0 bases and J lost 5 bases. CDR3 sequence (DNA): TGTGCCAGCAGCTTAGCTCACAGGGGACAGACTGAAGCTTTCTTT. It specifies CASSLAHRGQTEAFF.

The chain combines TRBV7-9 with TRBJ1-1; the match to TRBD1 covers 8 bases. Germline lookup yields CDR1 SEHNR and CDR2 FQNEAQ (reference sequence). J was trimmed by 5 bases and V by 4 bases; bases with no gene match: 12. CDR3 length: 16 amino acids. The CDR3 protein is CASSSRDRPSLTEAFF. The CDR3 coding sequence is TGTGCCAGCAGCTCGCGGGACAGGCCGAGCTTGACTGAAGCTTTCTTT.

The rearrangement links TRBV5-1 to TRBJ1-2; possible D gene TRBD1, 6 bases. V dropped 4 bases and J dropped 7 bases, with 11 bases sitting between them. The CDR3 length is 12 residues. Germline V CDR1 and CDR2: SGHRS, YFSETQ. The CDR3 DNA is TGCGCCAGCAGCAACCGGGACATTGGCTACACCTTC. This encodes CASSNRDIGYTF.

The chain recombines TRBV6-1 with TRBJ1-5; D gene unclear. CDR1 is MNHNS and CDR2 is SASEGT in the germline V gene. With 0 bases removed from V and 0 bases from J, the gap between germline ends came to 9 bases. The CDR3 spans 16 residues. In DNA, the CDR3 is TGTGCCAGCAGTGAAGCGGGCAGCTATAGCAATCAGCCCCAGCATTTT. As protein: CASSEAGSYSNQPQHF.

The chain joins TRBV11-3 to TRBJ1-6; TRBD1 agrees at 7 bases. CDR1 and CDR2 (germline): SGHNT, YENEEA. This CDR3 has 15 residues. Trimming removed 5 bases from V and 7 bases from J; junction bases left unmatched: 8. This CDR3 is CASSGSTGPNSPLHF. In nucleotides, the CDR3 is TGTGCCAGCAGCGGATCGACAGGGCCGAATTCACCCCTCCACTTT.

V and J are TRBV29-1 and TRBJ1-2; TRBD1 might be the D (5 bases). V lost 7 bases and J 1 base, leaving 13 bases between the germline ends. This CDR3 is built from 13 residues. The germline CDR1 and CDR2 sequences are SQVTM and ANQGSEA. CDR3 DNA: TGCAGCGCTTCCGGGGGGGGTAACTATGGCTACACCTTC. Its protein is CSASGGGNYGYTF.

The chain combines TRBV7-6 with TRBJ2-1, with 7 bases fitting TRBD1. The CDR3 has 14 amino acids. Germline trimming cut 2 bases from V and 6 bases from J; bases unmatched to any gene: 4. The germline CDR1 and CDR2 sequences are SGHVS and FNYEAQ. The CDR3 here is CASSLRTGRNEQFF. The CDR3 DNA follows: TGTGCCAGCAGCTTACGGACAGGCCGCAATGAGCAGTTCTTC.

V and J are TRBV10-3 and TRBJ2-1; 7 nucleotides align to TRBD1. Germline assignment: CDR1 ENHRY and CDR2 SYGVKD. This CDR3 is built from 15 residues. The trim removed 0 bases at V and 9 bases at J, leaving 8 bases unmatched. The CDR3 loop is CAISESSRGWSEQFF. CDR3 nucleotides: TGTGCCATCAGTGAGTCGAGCAGGGGGTGGAGTGAGCAGTTCTTC.

The chain links TRBV5-1 to TRBJ1-4; D uncertain. V was trimmed by 0 bases and J by 1 base, leaving 7 bases between them. Germline loops: CDR1 SGHRS, CDR2 YFSETQ. This CDR3 region has 15 residues. CDR3: CASSLARGTNEKLFF. The DNA of the CDR3 is TGCGCCAGCAGCTTGGCCCGGGGAACTAATGAAAAACTGTTTTTT.

The V gene is TRBV7-8, the J gene TRBJ2-1, with 7 bases identical to TRBD2. CDR3 length equals 16 residues. The V gene's germline CDR1 is SGHVS and CDR2 FQNEAQ. V dropped 1 base and J dropped 0; count of bases not matched to a gene: 3. The CDR3 bases are TGTGCCAGCAGCTTAGAAGCGGGATTCTCCTACAATGAGCAGTTCTTC. Translating gives CASSLEAGFSYNEQFF.

This sequence joins TRBV5-6 and TRBJ2-3; tentative D call: TRBD2 (6 bases). This CDR3 is built from 16 residues. In germline, CDR1 is SGHDT, CDR2 YYEEEE. Trimming removed 2 bases at V and 0 bases at J, with 13 bases between. The CDR3 region has the DNA TGTGCCAGCAGCTTTGGAACTAGCCTCAGCACAGATACGCAGTATTTT. This sequence encodes CASSFGTSLSTDTQYF. The full variable domain, with the rest looked up from reference TRBV5-6 and TRBJ2-3, is DAGVTQSPTHLIKTRGQQVTLRCSPKSGHDTVSWYQQALGQGPQFIFQYYEEEERQRGNFPDRFSGHQFPNYSSELNVNALLLGDSALYLCASSFGTSLSTDTQYFGPGTRLTVL.

The chain recombines TRBV18 with TRBJ2-5, with TRBD1 identical over 9 bases. With the DNA end fitting TRBJ2-7 better, the J assignment may be wrong. Germline V CDR1 and CDR2: KGHSH, LQKENI. The CDR3 contains 15 residues. CDR3 sequence reads: CASSLDRGATYEQYF. CDR3 bases: TGTGCCAGCTCACTAGACAGGGGGGCGACCTACGAGCAGTACTTC.

The chain has TRBV13 and TRBJ1-2; 9 nucleotides agree with TRBD1. The germline CDR1 and CDR2 sequences are PRHDT and FYEKMQ (reference sequence). CDR3 length: 15 amino acids. Losses at the gene ends were 5 bases for V and 3 bases for J; bases not matched to a gene: 7. In DNA, the CDR3 is TGTGCCAGCAGCCCGGGACAGGGAAGATACTATGGCTACACCTTC. Translating gives CASSPGQGRYYGYTF.

This chain uses TRBV5-4 with TRBJ2-1; a weak D match, TRBD1 (6 bases). V lost 4 bases to trimming and J lost 9 bases, with 17 bases between them. Germline loops: CDR1 SGHNT, CDR2 YYREEE (reference sequence). The CDR3 consists of 14 residues. CDR3 in amino acids: CASSTNREGGEQFF. In DNA, the CDR3 is TGTGCCAGCAGCACGAACAGGGAAGGGGGTGAGCAGTTCTTC.

The genes are TRBV5-1 and TRBJ1-1; D is possibly TRBD1 (6 bases). The V end lost 4 bases, the J end lost 0 bases, and 10 bases lay between the germline ends. Germline V gives CDR1 SGHRS, CDR2 YFSETQ. The CDR3 length is 14 residues. In DNA, the CDR3 is TGCGCCAGCAGCACAGGACAGATGAACACTGAAGCTTTCTTT. Its translation: CASSTGQMNTEAFF.